These T cell receptor beta chains were read from a single sample in a study of blood T cell repertoires in COVID-19. Assay used: immunoSEQ multiplex PCR; TCRdb lists only in-frame clones, some missing. The table has hundreds of thousands of clones, 88% seen once. Sequencing was performed on PBMCs or T cells enriched from blood (not recorded which). These receptors originate from a woman aged 45-60 years who had recovered from COVID-19. Both conserved end residues are part of each CDR3. The D gene is left open where the match is weak. Part of the rows lack a size; the others show once, few, many or a class for expanded clones.

V gene: TRBV27
clone size: -
J gene: TRBJ2-2
D gene: -
CDR3 length: 14
CDR3 protein: CASSPRQNTGELFF
CDR3 DNA: TGTGCCAGCAGCCCCCGACAGAACACCGGGGAGCTGTTTTTT

V gene: TRBV24-1
clone size: -
J gene: TRBJ2-5
D gene: TRBD2
CDR3 length: 17
CDR3 protein: CATSDFGLAGPQETQYF
CDR3 DNA: TGTGCCACCAGTGATTTTGGCCTAGCGGGCCCACAAGAGACCCAGTACTTC

V gene: TRBV7-9
clone size: -
J gene: TRBJ2-2
D gene: -
CDR3 length: 16
CDR3 protein: CASSIQLSGNTGELFF
CDR3 DNA: TGTGCCAGCAGCATACAGCTTAGCGGGAACACCGGGGAGCTGTTTTTT

V gene: TRBV28
clone size: -
J gene: TRBJ2-2
D gene: TRBD2
CDR3 length: 15
CDR3 protein: CASSGGTKKAGELFF
CDR3 DNA: TGTGCCAGCAGTGGTGGGACTAAGAAAGCCGGGGAGCTGTTTTTT

V gene: TRBV5-1
clone size: -
J gene: TRBJ1-3
D gene: TRBD1
CDR3 length: 15
CDR3 protein: CASSLETGSGNTIYF
CDR3 DNA: TGCGCCAGCAGCTTGGAGACAGGGTCTGGAAACACCATATATTTT

V gene: TRBV5-1
clone size: -
J gene: TRBJ2-2
D gene: -
CDR3 length: 15
CDR3 protein: CASSPELGSTGELFF
CDR3 DNA: TGCGCCAGCAGCCCTGAGTTGGGGAGCACCGGGGAGCTGTTTTTT

V gene: TRBV18
clone size: -
J gene: TRBJ1-5
D gene: TRBD1
CDR3 length: 15
CDR3 protein: CASSPRQGNNQPQHF
CDR3 DNA: TGTGCCAGCTCACCGAGACAGGGCAACAATCAGCCCCAGCATTTT

V gene: TRBV5-1
clone size: -
J gene: TRBJ2-1
D gene: -
CDR3 length: 14
CDR3 protein: CASSLAFSYNEQFF
CDR3 DNA: TGCGCCAGCAGCTTAGCGTTCTCCTACAATGAGCAGTTCTTC

V gene: TRBV6-5
clone size: -
J gene: TRBJ1-5
D gene: -
CDR3 length: 15
CDR3 protein: CASSYSSGGNQPQHF
CDR3 DNA: TGTGCCAGCAGTTACTCATCAGGGGGCAATCAGCCCCAGCATTTT

V gene: TRBV6-5
clone size: -
J gene: TRBJ1-2
D gene: -
CDR3 length: 15
CDR3 protein: CASSYAAGANYGYTF
CDR3 DNA: TGTGCCAGCAGTTATGCGGCCGGAGCTAACTATGGCTACACCTTC

V gene: TRBV20-1
clone size: -
J gene: TRBJ2-1
D gene: -
CDR3 length: 15
CDR3 protein: CSASPDSLAYNEQFF
CDR3 DNA: TGCAGTGCTAGTCCCGACAGCTTGGCCTACAATGAGCAGTTCTTC

V gene: TRBV7-2
clone size: -
J gene: TRBJ1-3
D gene: -
CDR3 length: 14
CDR3 protein: CASSSQTSGNTIYF
CDR3 DNA: TGTGCCAGCAGCTCACAAACCTCTGGAAACACCATATATTTT

V gene: TRBV28
clone size: -
J gene: TRBJ1-2
D gene: -
CDR3 length: 15
CDR3 protein: CASTPSRGHSYGYTF
CDR3 DNA: TGTGCCAGCACCCCATCCCGCGGGCACAGCTATGGCTACACCTTC

V gene: TRBV19
clone size: -
J gene: TRBJ2-2
D gene: TRBD2
CDR3 length: 17
CDR3 protein: CASSLRLGSGRIGELFF
CDR3 DNA: TGTGCCAGTAGTCTACGGTTGGGTAGCGGGAGGATCGGGGAGCTGTTTTTT

V gene: TRBV28
clone size: -
J gene: TRBJ1-5
D gene: -
CDR3 length: 14
CDR3 protein: CASALEVGNQPQHF
CDR3 DNA: TGTGCCAGCGCCTTGGAGGTAGGCAATCAGCCCCAGCATTTT

V gene: TRBV6-5
clone size: -
J gene: TRBJ2-1
D gene: -
CDR3 length: 15
CDR3 protein: CASSSTLSSYNEQFF
CDR3 DNA: TGTGCCAGCAGTTCCACCCTGAGCTCCTACAATGAGCAGTTCTTC

V gene: TRBV5-6
clone size: -
J gene: TRBJ1-2
D gene: TRBD1
CDR3 length: 12
CDR3 protein: CASSPGQYGYTF
CDR3 DNA: TGTGCCAGCAGCCCGGGACAGTATGGCTACACCTTC

V gene: TRBV7-2
clone size: -
J gene: TRBJ2-1
D gene: TRBD1
CDR3 length: 15
CDR3 protein: CASSPRDRAYNEQFF
CDR3 DNA: TGTGCCAGCAGCCCCCGGGACAGGGCTTACAATGAGCAGTTCTTC

V gene: TRBV28
clone size: -
J gene: TRBJ2-4
D gene: -
CDR3 length: 19
CDR3 protein: CASSLGGQGRPLAKNIQYF
CDR3 DNA: TGTGCCAGCAGTTTGGGTGGGCAGGGTCGGCCTTTAGCCAAAAACATTCAGTACTTC

V gene: TRBV20-1
clone size: -
J gene: TRBJ1-1
D gene: -
CDR3 length: 10
CDR3 protein: CSASGTEAFF
CDR3 DNA: TGCAGTGCTTCCGGCACTGAAGCTTTCTTT

V gene: TRBV9
clone size: -
J gene: TRBJ2-2
D gene: TRBD2
CDR3 length: 15
CDR3 protein: CASSGLAGSTGELFF
CDR3 DNA: TGTGCCAGCAGCGGGCTAGCGGGCTCGACCGGGGAGCTGTTTTTT

V gene: TRBV7-3
clone size: -
J gene: TRBJ2-3
D gene: TRBD2
CDR3 length: 16
CDR3 protein: CASSLRPSGVTDTQYF
CDR3 DNA: TGTGCCAGCAGCTTAAGGCCTAGCGGAGTCACAGATACGCAGTATTTT

V gene: TRBV30
clone size: -
J gene: TRBJ1-3
D gene: -
CDR3 length: 13
CDR3 protein: CAWRESSGNTIYF
CDR3 DNA: TGTGCCTGGAGAGAGAGCTCTGGAAACACCATATATTTT

V gene: TRBV20-1
clone size: -
J gene: TRBJ1-2
D gene: -
CDR3 length: 14
CDR3 protein: CSASLPQGAYGYTF
CDR3 DNA: TGCAGTGCTAGTCTTCCCCAGGGTGCTTACGGCTACACCTTC

V gene: TRBV6-5
clone size: once
J gene: TRBJ2-5
D gene: -
CDR3 length: 14
CDR3 protein: CASGRRADWETQYF
CDR3 DNA: TGTGCCAGCGGTAGGAGGGCTGATTGGGAGACCCAGTACTTC

V gene: TRBV25-1
clone size: -
J gene: TRBJ1-1
D gene: TRBD1
CDR3 length: 14
CDR3 protein: CASSPHRGMTEAFF
CDR3 DNA: TGTGCCAGCAGTCCCCACAGGGGTATGACTGAAGCTTTCTTT

V gene: TRBV11-1
clone size: few
J gene: TRBJ1-1
D gene: -
CDR3 length: 13
CDR3 protein: CASSFQGGTEAFF
CDR3 DNA: TGTGCCAGCAGCTTTCAGGGAGGCACTGAAGCTTTCTTT

V gene: TRBV7-9
clone size: -
J gene: TRBJ2-7
D gene: TRBD2
CDR3 length: 16
CDR3 protein: CASSSGLAGSFYEQYF
CDR3 DNA: TGTGCCAGCAGCTCGGGACTAGCGGGAAGTTTCTACGAGCAGTACTTC

V gene: TRBV27
clone size: -
J gene: TRBJ1-2
D gene: -
CDR3 length: 15
CDR3 protein: CASRNLEGADYGYTF
CDR3 DNA: TGTGCCAGCAGGAACCTGGAAGGGGCGGACTATGGCTACACCTTC

V gene: TRBV10-3
clone size: -
J gene: TRBJ1-3
D gene: -
CDR3 length: 14
CDR3 protein: CAISALGSGNTIYF
CDR3 DNA: TGTGCCATCAGTGCACTCGGCTCTGGAAACACCATATATTTT

V gene: TRBV3-1/TRBV3-2
clone size: -
J gene: TRBJ1-1
D gene: -
CDR3 length: 11
CDR3 protein: CASSQDHITFF
CDR3 DNA: TGTGCCAGCAGCCAAGATCACATAACTTTCTTT

V gene: TRBV28
clone size: -
J gene: TRBJ1-2
D gene: -
CDR3 length: 13
CDR3 protein: CAIRKQGVRGYTF
CDR3 DNA: TGTGCCATTCGAAAACAGGGAGTGCGCGGCTACACCTTC

V gene: TRBV5-6
clone size: once
J gene: TRBJ1-1
D gene: -
CDR3 length: 16
CDR3 protein: CASSLLGRTGNTEAFF
CDR3 DNA: TGTGCCAGCAGCTTGTTAGGACGAACAGGGAACACTGAAGCTTTCTTT

V gene: TRBV27
clone size: -
J gene: TRBJ1-2
D gene: -
CDR3 length: 13
CDR3 protein: CASSSSSQGGYTF
CDR3 DNA: TGTGCCAGCAGTTCTTCAAGTCAGGGCGGCTACACCTTC

V gene: TRBV4-2
clone size: -
J gene: TRBJ2-3
D gene: TRBD1
CDR3 length: 16
CDR3 protein: CASSQEQGPPGDTQYF
CDR3 DNA: TGTGCCAGCAGCCAGGAACAGGGGCCTCCGGGAGATACGCAGTATTTT

V gene: TRBV7-2
clone size: -
J gene: TRBJ2-2
D gene: TRBD2
CDR3 length: 15
CDR3 protein: CASSHGLGTTGELFF
CDR3 DNA: TGTGCCAGCAGCCACGGACTAGGTACCACCGGGGAGCTGTTTTTT

V gene: TRBV4-3
clone size: -
J gene: TRBJ2-1
D gene: -
CDR3 length: 16
CDR3 protein: CASSREHGYSYNEQFF
CDR3 DNA: TGCGCCAGCTCCCGCGAACACGGGTACTCCTACAATGAGCAGTTCTTC

V gene: TRBV3-1/TRBV3-2
clone size: -
J gene: TRBJ1-1
D gene: TRBD1
CDR3 length: 14
CDR3 protein: CASSQNRGETEAFF
CDR3 DNA: TGTGCCAGCAGCCAGAACAGGGGTGAAACTGAAGCTTTCTTT

V gene: TRBV18
clone size: few
J gene: TRBJ1-1
D gene: -
CDR3 length: 15
CDR3 protein: CASSPPGHLNTEAFF
CDR3 DNA: TGTGCCAGCTCACCACCGGGACATCTAAACACTGAAGCTTTCTTT

V gene: TRBV27
clone size: -
J gene: TRBJ1-6
D gene: -
CDR3 length: 13
CDR3 protein: CASSPPQNSPLHF
CDR3 DNA: TGTGCCAGCAGCCCCCCCCAGAATTCACCCCTCCACTTT

V gene: TRBV3-1/TRBV3-2
clone size: -
J gene: TRBJ2-7
D gene: TRBD2
CDR3 length: 14
CDR3 protein: CASSLSGGKYEQYF
CDR3 DNA: TGTGCCAGCAGCCTTTCGGGGGGGAAATACGAGCAGTACTTC

V gene: TRBV19
clone size: -
J gene: TRBJ1-5
D gene: -
CDR3 length: 13
CDR3 protein: CASSQQGNQPQHF
CDR3 DNA: TGTGCCAGTAGTCAACAGGGCAATCAGCCCCAGCATTTT

V gene: TRBV2
clone size: -
J gene: TRBJ2-2
D gene: -
CDR3 length: 14
CDR3 protein: CASSLLVDTGELFF
CDR3 DNA: TGTGCCAGCAGTTTACTTGTGGACACCGGGGAGCTGTTTTTT

V gene: TRBV18
clone size: -
J gene: TRBJ2-7
D gene: TRBD2
CDR3 length: 16
CDR3 protein: CASSPSGRPPSYEQYF
CDR3 DNA: TGTGCCAGCTCACCAAGCGGGAGGCCCCCTTCCTACGAGCAGTACTTC

V gene: TRBV28
clone size: -
J gene: TRBJ2-1
D gene: -
CDR3 length: 12
CDR3 protein: CASTAAYNEQFF
CDR3 DNA: TGTGCCAGCACCGCGGCCTACAATGAGCAGTTCTTC

V gene: TRBV7-3
clone size: -
J gene: TRBJ2-7
D gene: TRBD2
CDR3 length: 15
CDR3 protein: CASSVGLAGVGEQYF
CDR3 DNA: TGTGCCAGCAGCGTGGGACTAGCGGGAGTGGGTGAGCAGTACTTC

V gene: TRBV28
clone size: once
J gene: TRBJ2-7
D gene: TRBD1
CDR3 length: 16
CDR3 protein: CASSIIPGQGPYEQYF
CDR3 DNA: TGTGCCAGCAGTATAATACCGGGACAGGGACCCTACGAGCAGTACTTC

V gene: TRBV7-2
clone size: -
J gene: TRBJ2-7
D gene: -
CDR3 length: 14
CDR3 protein: CASSLERISYEQYF
CDR3 DNA: TGTGCCAGCAGCTTAGAGAGGATCTCCTACGAGCAGTACTTC

V gene: TRBV10-3
clone size: -
J gene: TRBJ1-2
D gene: -
CDR3 length: 13
CDR3 protein: CAISGGSVYGYTF
CDR3 DNA: TGTGCCATCAGCGGGGGGTCAGTTTATGGCTACACCTTC

V gene: TRBV28
clone size: -
J gene: TRBJ2-1
D gene: TRBD1
CDR3 length: 16
CDR3 protein: CASRSPGQGISNEQFF
CDR3 DNA: TGTGCCAGCAGATCACCGGGACAGGGGATATCCAATGAGCAGTTCTTC

V gene: TRBV30
clone size: -
J gene: TRBJ1-6
D gene: TRBD1
CDR3 length: 16
CDR3 protein: CAWSRFGGQANSPLHF
CDR3 DNA: TGTGCCTGGAGTCGATTTGGGGGACAGGCAAATTCACCCCTCCACTTT

V gene: TRBV28
clone size: once
J gene: TRBJ1-1
D gene: TRBD1
CDR3 length: 15
CDR3 protein: CASSRKQGAHRLAFF
CDR3 DNA: TGTGCCAGCAGTCGGAAACAGGGGGCGCATAGGCTAGCTTTCTTT

V gene: TRBV28
clone size: -
J gene: TRBJ1-1
D gene: TRBD1
CDR3 length: 14
CDR3 protein: CASSLGQNRGRAFF
CDR3 DNA: TGTGCCAGCAGTTTGGGCCAGAACAGGGGTAGAGCTTTCTTT

V gene: TRBV5-1
clone size: -
J gene: TRBJ2-7
D gene: -
CDR3 length: 13
CDR3 protein: CASSKQGSYEQYF
CDR3 DNA: TGCGCCAGCAGTAAACAGGGCTCCTACGAGCAGTACTTC

V gene: TRBV2
clone size: -
J gene: TRBJ1-5
D gene: -
CDR3 length: 12
CDR3 protein: CASSPGVQPQHF
CDR3 DNA: TGTGCCAGCAGCCCAGGGGTTCAGCCCCAGCATTTT

V gene: TRBV10-3
clone size: -
J gene: TRBJ1-2
D gene: -
CDR3 length: 13
CDR3 protein: CAISDSSQAGYTF
CDR3 DNA: TGTGCCATCAGTGATTCATCCCAGGCCGGCTACACCTTC

V gene: TRBV4-3
clone size: -
J gene: TRBJ2-1
D gene: -
CDR3 length: 17
CDR3 protein: CASSQLGAGSVYNEQFF
CDR3 DNA: TGCGCCAGCAGCCAATTGGGGGCGGGCTCCGTCTACAATGAGCAGTTCTTC